The rows below give T cell receptor beta chains drawn from one sample of a study of radiotherapy plus CTLA-4 blockade in lung cancer. Here immunoSEQ multiplex PCR was the method, and the copy in TCRdb shows in-frame clones only, minus some. The sample carries 77,000 or so clones, approximately 73% recorded once. The input for sequencing was peripheral blood, taken from a patient treated with radiotherapy plus ipilimumab. The receptors stem from a human donor with non-small cell lung cancer whose response to radiotherapy plus ipilimumab could not be evaluated. CDR3s include the opening cysteine and the closing phenylalanine or tryptophan. D genes are given only for firm matches. Only part of the rows carry a size: once, few, many, or a class if the clone is expanded.

>TRBJ2-1|.|.|TRBV29-1
TGCAGCGTCTACTACGGCTCCTACAATGAGCAGTTCTTC
CSVYYGSYNEQFF
>TRBJ1-3|.|.|TRBV6-5
TGTGCCAGCAGTTACTCCGGGGTCGGAAACACCATATATTTT
CASSYSGVGNTIYF
>TRBJ2-7|.|.|TRBV27
TGTGCCAGCAGTTTAGCCAGGGTTCCCTACGAGCAGTACTTC
CASSLARVPYEQYF
>TRBJ2-3|.|.|TRBV27
TGTGCCAGCAAACTGTTTAGCACAGATACGCAGTATTTT
CASKLFSTDTQYF
>TRBJ2-1|TRBD1|.|TRBV4-1
TGCGCCAGCAGCCAAGGTGGGACAGGTGACTACAATGAGCAGTTCTTC
CASSQGGTGDYNEQFF
>TRBJ1-4|.|.|TRBV28
TGTGCCAGCAGCCCCGGGATCTGGGTCCTTCACTCTGCAACTAATGAAAAACTGTTTTTT
CASSPGIWVLHSATNEKLFF
>TRBJ1-1|.|.|TRBV27
TGTGCCAGCAGTTTCCGGGGAGTGGTCACTGAAGCTTTCTTT
CASSFRGVVTEAFF
>TRBJ2-3|TRBD1|.|TRBV5-1
TGCGCCAGCAAAACGACAGGGGGAGAAGATACGCAGTATTTT
CASKTTGGEDTQYF
>TRBJ1-2|TRBD1|.|TRBV25-1
TGTGCCAGCAGTGAAGCGGGACAGGGGAAAATTGCCTATGGCTACACCTTC
CASSEAGQGKIAYGYTF
>TRBJ2-7|TRBD2|.|TRBV5-4
TGTGCCAGCAGCTTGGCACACAGGGGACTAGCGGGAGGGCCCCACGAGCAGTACTTC
CASSLAHRGLAGGPHEQYF
>TRBJ1-1|TRBD1|.|TRBV5-1
TGCGCCAGCAGAAATATACCGGGACAGGGCAAGGGCACTGAAGCTTTCTTT
CASRNIPGQGKGTEAFF
>TRBJ2-2|TRBD1|.|TRBV5-1
TGCGCCAGCAGCCCGAAGGGACAGCGAGCTTCGAACACCGGGGAGCTGTTTTTT
CASSPKGQRASNTGELFF
>TRBJ1-2|TRBD1|.|TRBV14
TGTGCCAGCGCAGGGGGTTCTAACTATGGCTACACCTTC
CASAGGSNYGYTF
>TRBJ2-4|TRBD2|few|TRBV2
TGTGCCAGCAGTGTCTGGGGAGGGCTTAAGTACTTC
CASSVWGGLKYF
>TRBJ2-7|TRBD2|.|TRBV10-3
TGTGCCATCGGAACTAGCGGGAGGGCCGGCTCCTACGAGCAGTACTTC
CAIGTSGRAGSYEQYF
>TRBJ2-1|TRBD2|.|TRBV28
TGTGCCAGCAGTTTTCTTTGGCGGGGGGGCACCGGAAGCTCCTACAATGAGCAGTTCTTC
CASSFLWRGGTGSSYNEQFF
>TRBJ1-6|.|once|TRBV7-3
TGTGCCAGCAGCAAGACGGGGGGCCTAAACCGGACACCCCTCCACTTT
CASSKTGGLNRTPLHF
>TRBJ2-5|TRBD2|.|TRBV9
TGTGCCAGCAGCGAGAGAGCGGGGGGGGGTGAAGAGACCCAGTACTTC
CASSERAGGGEETQYF
>TRBJ1-1|.|.|TRBV7-2
TGTGCCAGCAGGTGGTCCTTTGACAGAGAAGCTTTCTTT
CASRWSFDREAFF
>TRBJ1-4|.|few|TRBV4-1
TGCGCCAGCAGCCCGCTTTGGGGGGCTAATGAAAAACTGTTTTTT
CASSPLWGANEKLFF
>TRBJ1-2|.|.|TRBV19
TGTGCCAGTAGTATTGGGGGGGCTTATGGCTACACCTTC
CASSIGGAYGYTF
>TRBJ2-2|.|.|TRBV4-1
TGCGCCAGCAATTATCCAGGGCTCCTCAACACCGGGGAGCTGTTTTTT
CASNYPGLLNTGELFF
>TRBJ1-6|.|.|TRBV7-9
TGTGCCAGCAGCCGGGAGGGAATAGAGTCACCCCTCCACTTT
CASSREGIESPLHF
>TRBJ1-1|TRBD1|.|TRBV27
TGTGCCAGCAGCCTGGACAGGGTGAACACTGAAGCTTTCTTT
CASSLDRVNTEAFF
>TRBJ2-3|TRBD2|.|TRBV13
TGTGCCAGCAGCTCCGCGGGGGGTACGCAGTATTTT
CASSSAGGTQYF
>TRBJ1-4|.|.|TRBV11-2
TGTGCCAGCAGGTCACTGGGGCTCAGTAATGAAAAACTGTTTTTT
CASRSLGLSNEKLFF
>TRBJ1-1|TRBD1|.|TRBV27
TGTGCCAGCAGTCCCCACGGACAGGGAAACACTGAAGCTTTCTTT
CASSPHGQGNTEAFF
>TRBJ1-3|.|many|TRBV7-2
TGTGCCAGCAGCTTATTGAGGGTTGGAAACACCATATATTTT
CASSLLRVGNTIYF
>TRBJ1-5|.|few|TRBV10-3
TGTGCCACGGCCTTCACGGGAAATGATCAGCCCCAGCATTTT
CATAFTGNDQPQHF
>TRBJ2-2|.|medium-sized|TRBV7-3
TGTGCCAGCAGCTCCTTATACGGGGAGCTGTTTTTT
CASSSLYGELFF
>TRBJ1-4|TRBD1|.|TRBV5-4
TGTGCCAGCAGCTTCGCAGGGGGTGGGAATGAAAAACTGTTTTTT
CASSFAGGGNEKLFF
>TRBJ1-2|TRBD1|.|TRBV7-2
TGTGCCAGCAGCTTAGATAGGGGGACAGGGGTGGACTATGGCTACACCTTC
CASSLDRGTGVDYGYTF
>TRBJ1-4|TRBD1|few|TRBV27
TGTGCCAGCAGTGAGACAGGGGGAAATGAAAAACTGTTTTTT
CASSETGGNEKLFF
>TRBJ2-5|.|.|TRBV21-1
TGTGCCAGCAGCATACCTAGGACAGGGTATCAAGAGACCCAGTACTTC
CASSIPRTGYQETQYF
>TRBJ2-1|.|.|TRBV20-1
TGCAGTACCGACAGTTACAATGAGCAGTTCTTC
CSTDSYNEQFF
>TRBJ2-3|TRBD2|.|TRBV7-2
TGTGCCAGCAGCTTCCGACTAGCGGGGGGGTCAGATACGCAGTATTTT
CASSFRLAGGSDTQYF
>TRBJ2-7|.|.|TRBV12-5
TGTGCTAGTGGTTTGGTAAAGCCCCCAGGGTCCTACGAGCAGTACTTC
CASGLVKPPGSYEQYF
>TRBJ1-1|.|.|TRBV7-2
TGTGCCAGCAGCACGTCGACAGGAAACACTGAAGCTTTCTTT
CASSTSTGNTEAFF
>TRBJ2-5|.|.|TRBV2
TGTGCCAGCAGTCCCGAGCGTGGCCAAGAGACCCAGTACTTC
CASSPERGQETQYF
>TRBJ2-5|TRBD2|.|TRBV5-1
TGCGCCAGCAGCTTGACTAGCGGGGGGCAAGAGACCCAGTACTTC
CASSLTSGGQETQYF
>TRBJ2-2|.|.|TRBV7-6
TGTGCCAGCAGCTTACAGACTCGACTGAATACCGGGGAGCTGTTTTTT
CASSLQTRLNTGELFF
>TRBJ1-2|.|.|TRBV7-9
TGTGCCAGCAGCTTAAGTCTTACCCGGACCACGACTATGGGCTACACCTTC
CASSLSLTRTTTMGYTF
>TRBJ2-3|.|once|TRBV21-1
TGTGCCAGCAGCAAAGGGGGGGTAGGGAGTTGTGGAGATACGCAGTATTTT
CASSKGGVGSCGDTQYF
>TRBJ2-2|TRBD2|once|TRBV10-1
TGCGCCAGCAGTGGCTCGACTAGCGGGGACTCCACCGGGGAGCTGTTTTTT
CASSGSTSGDSTGELFF
>TRBJ2-3|.|.|TRBV7-2
TGTGCCAGCAGGAGACTTATTACAGATACGCAGTATTTT
CASRRLITDTQYF
>TRBJ2-7|.|.|TRBV11-2
TGTGCCAGCAGCCCCATCCGGGACGGGACATCCTACGAGCAGTACTTC
CASSPIRDGTSYEQYF
>TRBJ1-2|.|.|TRBV7-2
TGTGCCAGCAGCTCCCGGGCCCTCCGGGGGGGCTACACCTTC
CASSSRALRGGYTF
>TRBJ2-1|TRBD1|few|TRBV9
TGTGCCAGCAGCGTAGGAGTTTTTAGGCGGACAGGGTCCGGTGAGCAGTTCTTC
CASSVGVFRRTGSGEQFF
>TRBJ1-2|.|.|TRBV5-5
TGTGCCAGCAGCCGCGAGACAGTCCCTCTTTACTATGGCTACACCTTC
CASSRETVPLYYGYTF
>TRBJ2-3|TRBD2|.|TRBV2
TGTGCCAGCAGGGGACTAGCGACGCAGTATTTT
CASRGLATQYF
>TRBJ2-4|TRBD2|.|TRBV5-1
TGCGCCAGCAGCTTGGGTTGGGGGGGGATAGCCAAAAACATTCAGTACTTC
CASSLGWGGIAKNIQYF
>TRBJ1-1|.|.|TRBV19
TGTGCCAGTAGTATTGGGTTCCTCGGGAACGAAGCTTTCTTT
CASSIGFLGNEAFF
>TRBJ2-7|.|.|TRBV21-1
TGTGCCAGCAGCAACGGTCCGGGACTAGACTACGAGCAGTACTTC
CASSNGPGLDYEQYF
>TRBJ2-7|TRBD2|.|TRBV9
TGTGCCAGCAGCACGGGACTAGACTACGAGCAGTACTTC
CASSTGLDYEQYF
>TRBJ2-3|TRBD1|.|TRBV5-1
TGCGCCAGCAGCTTACTAGCCGGGACAGGGGGCGTTACAGATACGCAGTATTTT
CASSLLAGTGGVTDTQYF
>TRBJ2-1|TRBD2|once|TRBV2
TGTGCCAGCTTCCTACTAGCGGGGACCTACAATGAGCAGTTCTTC
CASFLLAGTYNEQFF
>TRBJ2-1|TRBD2|few|TRBV9
TGTGCCAGCAGCGTGGGACTAGCGGGCTTTTCCTACAATGAGCAGTTCTTC
CASSVGLAGFSYNEQFF
>TRBJ1-5|.|few|TRBV7-2
TGTGCCAGCAGCTTAGAGGCGGATAGCAATCAGCCCCAGCATTTT
CASSLEADSNQPQHF
>TRBJ2-1|TRBD1|.|TRBV25-1
TGTGCCAGCAGACCAACCGGGACAGGAGGTTACAATGAGCAGTTCTTC
CASRPTGTGGYNEQFF
>TRBJ1-3|.|.|TRBV7-9
TGTGCCAGCAGCTTGCCCGGCGTGAGGGGAAACACCATATATTTT
CASSLPGVRGNTIYF